This T cell receptor (beta chain) was recovered during a study of cytomegalovirus exposure and HLA in healthy donors. Overall study results and limits: Across HLA loci, a later analysis found differing TCR association rates, with DRB1 most and HLA-C fewest.

About this clone: Antigen unknown.

Amplification used 60 Vbeta primers and 13 Jbeta primers. Original handling: In a later analysis, the count reached 74 million or so unique TCR beta chains, with 9 million to 11 million shared. The protocol was immunoSEQ multiplex PCR, while the TCRdb copy is restricted to in-frame clones and leaves out a portion. That table furnishes V, J and clone size, whereas the DNA furnished D and trimming. The data hold fewer than 150,000 clones, with around 80% observed a single time. The source of this sequence is a man aged 50-59 years in good health and CMV-seronegative. The sample consisted of PBMCs.

CDR3 nucleotides: TGTGCCAGCAGCTTAGTGGGGGAGGGTCAGCCCCAGCATTTT. This codes for CASSLVGEGQPQHF. V and J are TRBV7-2 and TRBJ1-5; D is possibly TRBD1 (5 bases). CDR3 length: 14 residues. Between the trimmed V and J ends, which lost 1 base and 6 bases, there was a span of 10 bases. Germline V gene lookup returns CDR1 SGHTA and CDR2 FQGNSA.